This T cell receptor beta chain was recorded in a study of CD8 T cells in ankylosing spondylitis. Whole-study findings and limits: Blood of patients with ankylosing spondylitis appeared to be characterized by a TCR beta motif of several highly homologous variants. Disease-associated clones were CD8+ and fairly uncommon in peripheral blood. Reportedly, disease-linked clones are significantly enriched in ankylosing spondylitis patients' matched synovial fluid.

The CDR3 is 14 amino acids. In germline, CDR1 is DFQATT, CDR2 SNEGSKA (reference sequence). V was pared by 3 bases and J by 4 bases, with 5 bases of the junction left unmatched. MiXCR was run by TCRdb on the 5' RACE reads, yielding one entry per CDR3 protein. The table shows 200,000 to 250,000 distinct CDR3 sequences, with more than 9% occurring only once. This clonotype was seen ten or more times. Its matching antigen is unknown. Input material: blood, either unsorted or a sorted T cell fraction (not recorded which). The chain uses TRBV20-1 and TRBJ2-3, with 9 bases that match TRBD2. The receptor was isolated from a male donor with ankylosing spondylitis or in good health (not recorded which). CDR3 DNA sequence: TGCAGTGCTAGCCTAGCGGGGATAGCAGATACGCAGTATTTT. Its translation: CSASLAGIADTQYF.